A single sample is the source of the 3 T cell receptor beta chains below, sequenced in a study of CD8 T cells in ankylosing spondylitis. Findings of the study overall: A TCR beta motif of seven or eight highly homologous variants appeared characteristic of ankylosing spondylitis blood.

These receptors lack a known antigen. TCRdb processed the 5' RACE reads anew with MiXCR; each CDR3 protein has one entry. The sample gives roughly 90,000 distinct CDR3 sequences, about 8.3% of which show up once; approximately 29% is in the top ten. The sequencing input was blood, either unsorted or a sorted T cell fraction (not recorded which). Every receptor here comes from a male donor with ankylosing spondylitis.

The sample holds a few counts of this clonotype. The gene calls are TRBV7-6 and TRBJ1-1; perhaps TRBD1 as D (6 bases). V shed 5 bases and J shed 0 bases, with 13 bases lying between them. Germline CDR1 is SGHVS and CDR2 is FNYEAQ. The CDR3 totals 15 residues. The CDR3 nucleotides are TGTGCCAGCAGCACAAACGGGGGGCTGAACACTGAAGCTTTCTTT. It translates to CASSTNGGLNTEAFF.

This clonotype was counted a few times. The CDR3 sequence is CASSLPDSYEQYV. The CDR3 nucleotides read TGTGCCAGCAGCTTACCCGATTCCTACGAGCAGTACGTC. This chain uses TRBV7-9 with TRBJ2-7; D gene ambiguous. Germline values: CDR1 SEHNR, CDR2 FQNEAQ (reference sequence). The V end lost 2 bases, the J end lost 1 base, and 6 bases lay between the germline ends. This CDR3 has 13 amino acids.

This clonotype was seen ten or more times. The chain has TRBV11-2 and TRBJ2-3; D ambiguous. The length of the CDR3 is 16 residues. Trimming pared 4 bases from V and 2 bases from J, leaving 16 bases between. From germline, CDR1 is SGHAT and CDR2 FQNNGV. CDR3 DNA sequence: TGTGCCAGCAGCTCGACAAGGCTAGTTCCCACAGATACGCAGTATTTT. Its protein product is CASSSTRLVPTDTQYF.